This TCR beta chain was recovered during a study of CXCR3-negative and CXCR3-positive naive CD8 T cells. Study information: With about 1.5 +/- 0.3 million reads per library, the TRB reads numbered around 130 million in total. Notes on the study in general: After cryopreservation, CXCR3 expression dropped partially; most assays used fresh PBMCs. Naive cells with CXCR3 showed TRB CDR3s that were more hydrophobic than those in CXCR3-negative naive cells. Naive cells used TRBV-TRBJ genes in much the same way whether CXCR3-negative or CXCR3-positive; memory cells did not.

Among CD8+ T cells, naive ones were CD45RO-CCR7+CD27+CD95-. Comment on this clonotype: No antigen is known for it.

In preparing the TRB cDNA libraries, 5' RACE with UMI labels was used. One entry per CDR3 protein, without DNA, is what TCRdb gives after re-calling the 5' RACE reads. The sample data list around 120,000 distinct CDR3 sequences. The CDR3 length is 16 residues. Sequenced: naive CXCR3+ CD8+ T cells from blood. Subset: CD45RO-CCR7+CD27+CD95- naive CD8+ T cells expressing CXCR3 (TNR3+). V gene TRBV21-1 combines with J gene TRBJ2-3; no DNA is available, so the TRBD1 call from TCRdb remains unchecked. TRBV21-1 is termed a pseudogene. This clonotype was sampled from a human donor in good health. Some clones in this sample may be carry-over from other donors' samples. The CDR3 loop is CATEKSGGGPADTQYF.